The clone carrying this TCR beta chain was detected only a few times. Its target is not known. TCRdb reanalysed the reads using MiXCR and keeps one entry per CDR3 protein. Found here are 84,000 or so distinct CDR3 sequences, roughly half of them singletons; the top ten hold about 92%. These data come from a study of T cell repertoires in cytomegalovirus infection. The overall study: The authors relied on CMV epitopes, both recently identified HLA-C-restricted and well-studied HLA-B-restricted. Public TCR beta signature analysis indicated the presence of both CMV infection and matching HLA type. Study observations and caveats: The ex vivo response was dominated by HLA-C-restricted CMV-specific TCR beta clonotypes. There were carriers of CMV plus the relevant HLA, and cumulative public TCR beta family frequency identified them.

The receptor was derived from a human donor in good health (CMV status not recorded). Some clones in this sample may be carry-over from other donors' samples. Sequencing used CD8+ T cells from cultured PBMCs, obtained from culture after CMV antigen stimulation.

CDR3 sequence (DNA): TGTGCCAGCAGTTTCCGGGACACCTTTTACAATGAGCAGTTCTTC. The encoded protein is CASSFRDTFYNEQFF. This chain joins TRBV28 and TRBJ2-1, with D possibly matching TRBD1 (6 bases). The germline CDR1 and CDR2 sequences are MDHEN and SYDVKM. V lost 3 bases and J lost 4, with 13 bases in between. The CDR3 contains 15 residues.